This T cell receptor (beta chain) was recorded in a study of T cells after yellow fever vaccination. Study-wide context: Low-cell-number fractions were prepared with SMART-Seq v4 Ultra Low Input. Overall study results and limits: Contamination by abundant bulk-population clonotypes could be present in FACS-sorted repertoires. The booster saw the reappearance of most primary-vaccination clones (more than 95% CD4, 80% to 90% CD8).

Germline V gene data show CDR1 as SGHRS and CDR2 as YFSETQ. The CDR3 is made up of 16 amino acids. Trimming cost V 4 bases and J 5 bases; bases outside gene matches: 11. Via MiXCR, TCRdb re-called the 5' RACE reads, giving one row per CDR3 protein. The table records about 210,000 distinct CDR3 sequences, approximately 3% of them present only once. Points on this clonotype: What it binds is not known.

The source was CD4+ T cells sorted from PBMCs, collected 10 days after the yellow fever booster vaccination. The receptor comes from a man aged 18 to 29 who received the YFV17D yellow fever vaccine. The chain uses TRBV5-1 and TRBJ2-3; 9 nucleotides agree with TRBD2. The CDR3 is CASSRIASGVVDTQYF. CDR3 bases: TGCGCCAGCAGCCGGATTGCTAGCGGGGTGGTAGATACGCAGTATTTT.